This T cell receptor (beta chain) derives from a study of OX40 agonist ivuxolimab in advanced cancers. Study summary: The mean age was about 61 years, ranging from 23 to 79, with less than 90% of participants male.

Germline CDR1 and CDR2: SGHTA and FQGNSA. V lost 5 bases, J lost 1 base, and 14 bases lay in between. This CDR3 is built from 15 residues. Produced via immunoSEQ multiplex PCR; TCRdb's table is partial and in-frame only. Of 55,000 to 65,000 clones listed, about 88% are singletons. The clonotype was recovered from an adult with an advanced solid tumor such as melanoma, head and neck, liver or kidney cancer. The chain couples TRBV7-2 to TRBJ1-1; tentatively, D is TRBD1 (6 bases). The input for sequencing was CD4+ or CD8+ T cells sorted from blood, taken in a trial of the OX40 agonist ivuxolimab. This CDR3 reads CASSPGAGANTEAFF. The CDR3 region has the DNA TGTGCCAGCAGCCCCGGGGCGGGGGCGAACACTGAAGCTTTCTTT.